Below, 21 T cell receptor beta chains from the same sample are listed, as sequenced in a study of blood T cells in healthy people across ages. Next came a second PCR, run for about 6 to 12 cycles, which used a sample-barcoded 5' primer along with a J-beta primer mix. MiXCR, run by TCRdb on the 5' RACE reads, gives a single entry per CDR3 protein. The sample holds some 1,500,000 distinct CDR3 sequences, approximately 43% seen once. The specimen was blood. Receptors were obtained from a woman younger than 35 in good health.

V gene TRBV10-3 combines with J gene TRBJ2-5; unclear D gene. Trimming shortened V by 2 bases and J by 4 bases, and 14 bases separated the two germline ends. Germline lookup yields CDR1 ENHRY and CDR2 SYGVKD. The CDR3 is 15 amino acids. CDR3 region: CAISERSVGGETQYF. The CDR3 region has the DNA TGTGCCATCAGTGAGCGGAGTGTAGGCGGAGAGACCCAGTACTTC.

This clonotype showed up just a few times. The chain has TRBV6-2 or TRBV6-3 and TRBJ2-7; unclear D gene. The CDR3 spans 14 residues. Between the trimmed V and J ends, which lost 0 bases and 0 bases, there was a span of 6 bases. Germline assignment: CDR1 MNHEY and CDR2 SVGEGT. The CDR3 DNA reads as TGTGCCAGCAGTTACTCGCCCATCTCCTACGAGCAGTACTTC. Protein product: CASSYSPISYEQYF.

This sequence joins TRBV19 and TRBJ1-2; 9 bases agree with TRBD1. With 5 bases clipped from V and 6 bases from J, the junction kept 7 bases outside the gene matches. Germline lookup yields CDR1 LNHDA and CDR2 SQIVND (reference sequence). The CDR3 spans 14 residues. The DNA of the CDR3 is TGTGCCAGTAGTGAACAGGGGGCATCGGATGGCTACACCTTC. Protein product: CASSEQGASDGYTF. Full variable domain (outside the CDR3, taken from reference TRBV19 and TRBJ1-2): DGGITQSPKYLFRKEGQNVTLSCEQNLNHDAMYWYRQDPGQGLRLIYYSQIVNDFQKGDIAEGYSVSREKKESFPLTVTSAQKNPTAFYLCASSEQGASDGYTFGSGTRLTVV.

The chain employs TRBV27 and TRBJ2-1; D possibly uses TRBD1 or TRBD2 (5 bases each). The germline V gene has CDR1 MNHEY and CDR2 SMNVEV (reference sequence). Trimming removed 5 bases at V and 13 bases at J, with 27 bases between. The CDR3 is 16 amino acids. CDR3 DNA: TGTGCCAGCAGTGGGGACGCATACAGCTTCCAAGAGACCCAGTTCTTC. Protein: CASSGDAYSFQETQFF.

The chain uses TRBV7-2 and TRBJ2-7; no definite D call. CDR1 and CDR2 from the germline V gene are SGHTA and FQGNSA. CDR3 size: 14 residues. The ends were cut back, 5 bases at V and 6 bases at J, with 17 bases in the middle. As DNA, the CDR3 is TGTGCCAGCAGCGTAGTTTCCCCATCAGGCGAGCAGTACTTC. It codes for CASSVVSPSGEQYF.

In this sample, this clonotype turned up a few times. The rearrangement links TRBV20-1 to TRBJ2-7; 8 positions match TRBD1. V shed 5 bases and J 2 bases; nucleotides not matched to a gene: 14. The germline CDR1 and CDR2 sequences are DFQATT and SNEGSKA (reference sequence). The CDR3 totals 16 residues. This CDR3 is CSADLTTGESPYEQYF. CDR3 nucleotides: TGCAGTGCTGACCTCACGACAGGGGAAAGTCCCTACGAGCAGTACTTC.

The J gene is TRBJ1-2, the V gene TRBV27; 7 nucleotides line up with TRBD1. The V gene end was trimmed by 3 bases and the J gene end by 4 bases; junction bases not matched to a gene: 20. The germline V gene encodes CDR1 MNHEY and CDR2 SMNVEV (reference sequence). There are 19 residues in the CDR3. The CDR3 sequence: CASSFAGGGRGFSLYGYTF. DNA of the CDR3: TGTGCCAGCAGTTTCGCAGGGGGGGGGCGAGGTTTCTCTCTCTATGGCTACACCTTC.

This chain uses TRBV2 with TRBJ2-3; D might be TRBD2 (5 bases). Between the trimmed V and J ends, which lost 6 bases and 2 bases, there was a span of 9 bases. Germline V gene sequence: CDR1 SNHLY, CDR2 FYNNEI. The CDR3 covers 13 residues. Here the CDR3 DNA reads TGTGCCAGCAGGGGCGGGTTCACAGATACGCAGTATTTT. Amino acid sequence: CASRGGFTDTQYF.

The genes are TRBV7-6 and TRBJ2-5; 10 nucleotides match TRBD1. The trim removed 3 bases at V and 4 bases at J, leaving 8 bases unmatched. CDR3 size: 16 residues. CDR1 is SGHVS, CDR2 FNYEAQ, per germline. This chain's CDR3 is CASSFAGQGVTETQYF. The CDR3 nucleotides read TGTGCCAGCAGCTTTGCAGGACAGGGGGTGACAGAGACCCAGTACTTC.

The J gene is TRBJ2-3, the V gene TRBV7-8, with D possibly TRBD1 on 6 matching bases. Germline V gives CDR1 SGHVS, CDR2 FQNEAQ. V dropped 8 bases and J dropped 4 bases, with 19 bases sitting between them. The CDR3 extends over 15 amino acids. CDR3 loop: CASRDTQNRADTQYF. Written as DNA, the CDR3 is TGTGCCAGCCGGGACACCCAAAATCGGGCAGATACGCAGTATTTT.

V usage is TRBV12-3 or TRBV12-4 and J usage is TRBJ1-5, with D maybe TRBD1 (5 bases). The CDR3 consists of 14 residues. Trimming left V 5 bases short and J 1 base short, with 9 bases between. The CDR3 loop is CASSRRASNQPQHF. The CDR3 DNA reads as TGTGCCAGCAGTCGCAGGGCGAGCAATCAGCCCCAGCATTTT.

The chain uses TRBV9 and TRBJ2-1, with D uncertain. The V gene lost 1 base and the J gene lost 5 bases, with 10 bases spanning the gap. The V gene's germline CDR1 is SGDLS and CDR2 YYNGEE. This CDR3 region has 14 residues. The CDR3, as DNA: TGTGCCAGCAGCGTAAGCTCGAGTAACAATGAGCAGTTCTTC. This gives the protein CASSVSSSNNEQFF.

There are a few counts of this clonotype. The chain carries TRBV5-1 and TRBJ2-7; 14 bases are shared with TRBD2. V gave up 4 bases and J gave up 0 bases; unmatched junction bases: 6. The CDR3 has 17 amino acids. Germline CDR1 is SGHRS and CDR2 is YFSETQ. CDR3 nucleotide sequence: TGCGCCAGCAGCCGGACTAGCGGGGGGACTACCTCCTACGAGCAGTACTTC. Its translation: CASSRTSGGTTSYEQYF. Filled out from reference TRBV5-1 and TRBJ2-7, the complete variable domain reads KAGVTQTPRYLIKTRGQQVTLSCSPISGHRSVSWYQQTPGQGLQFLFEYFSETQRNKGNFPGRFSGRQFSNSRSEMNVSTLELGDSALYLCASSRTSGGTTSYEQYFGPGTRLTVT.

This sequence joins TRBV20-1 and TRBJ1-6; 7 positions agree with TRBD1. The CDR3 sequence is 15 residues long. J lost 10 bases, V lost 5 bases, and 14 bases had no gene match. Germline CDR1 and CDR2: DFQATT and SNEGSKA (reference sequence). The CDR3 loop reads CSAGGGQATGSPLHF. In DNA, the CDR3 is TGCAGTGCTGGAGGAGGACAGGCCACAGGGTCACCCCTCCACTTT.

The J gene is TRBJ2-3, the V gene TRBV7-3, with a weak D call TRBD2 (5 bases). V was cut by 3 bases and J by 0 bases, with 13 bases left in between. This CDR3 region has 16 residues. In germline, CDR1 is SGHTA, CDR2 FQGTGA. Written as DNA, the CDR3 is TGTGCCAGCAGCTTTTTAGCCAGCGGCAGCACAGATACGCAGTATTTT. Its translation is CASSFLASGSTDTQYF.

The sample holds many counts of this clonotype. The chain uses TRBV6-5 and TRBJ2-3; D gene ambiguous. This CDR3 has 15 residues. CDR1 and CDR2 (germline): MNHEY, SVGAGI. V gave up 0 bases and J gave up 1 base, with 8 bases separating them. CDR3 sequence: CASSYSRAGTDTQYF. DNA of the CDR3: TGTGCCAGCAGTTACTCGCGAGCAGGCACAGATACGCAGTATTTT.

The genes are TRBV6-5 and TRBJ2-1; weak D call: TRBD1 (5 bases). CDR1 is MNHEY, CDR2 SVGAGI, per germline. Trimming shortened V by 6 bases and J by 8 bases, and 14 bases separated the two germline ends. This CDR3 is 13 amino acids long. The CDR3 loop is CASSRQIQYEQFF. The CDR3 coding sequence is TGTGCCAGCAGCCGACAGATCCAATATGAGCAGTTCTTC.

V gene TRBV4-3 combines with J gene TRBJ1-1; D is uncertain. This CDR3 has 13 residues. CDR1 is LGHNA and CDR2 is YSLEER in the germline V gene. V lost 2 bases to trimming and J lost 4 bases, with 8 bases between them. In DNA, the CDR3 is TGCGCCAGCAGCCAACTTAGAAGCACTGAAGCTTTCTTT. Translation: CASSQLRSTEAFF.

The CDR3 is CSVGGTSGHSYEQYF. DNA of the CDR3: TGCAGCGTTGGGGGGACTAGCGGGCACTCCTACGAGCAGTACTTC. The rearrangement uses TRBV29-1 and TRBJ2-7; 12 bases are a match to TRBD2. Trimming cost V 4 bases and J 0 bases; bases outside gene matches: 4. The CDR3 totals 15 residues. Germline V lookup: CDR1 SQVTM, CDR2 ANQGSEA.

The table lists this clonotype with a few counts. This CDR3 is CASSSLVTEAFF. DNA for the CDR3: TGTGCCAGCAGTTCCCTAGTTACTGAAGCTTTCTTT. The chain carries TRBV6-5 and TRBJ1-1; D not certain. CDR3 size: 12 residues. Germline lookup yields CDR1 MNHEY and CDR2 SVGAGI. V shed 4 bases and J shed 5 bases, with 8 bases lying between them.

This chain uses TRBV6-5 with TRBJ1-1, with D uncertain. Deletions cut 7 bases from V and 4 bases from J, with 16 bases between. CDR3 size: 14 residues. Germline CDR1 is MNHEY and CDR2 is SVGAGI. CDR3 in DNA: TGTGCCAGCACACCGACGGGAACGGGCACTGAAGCTTTCTTT. It encodes CASTPTGTGTEAFF.